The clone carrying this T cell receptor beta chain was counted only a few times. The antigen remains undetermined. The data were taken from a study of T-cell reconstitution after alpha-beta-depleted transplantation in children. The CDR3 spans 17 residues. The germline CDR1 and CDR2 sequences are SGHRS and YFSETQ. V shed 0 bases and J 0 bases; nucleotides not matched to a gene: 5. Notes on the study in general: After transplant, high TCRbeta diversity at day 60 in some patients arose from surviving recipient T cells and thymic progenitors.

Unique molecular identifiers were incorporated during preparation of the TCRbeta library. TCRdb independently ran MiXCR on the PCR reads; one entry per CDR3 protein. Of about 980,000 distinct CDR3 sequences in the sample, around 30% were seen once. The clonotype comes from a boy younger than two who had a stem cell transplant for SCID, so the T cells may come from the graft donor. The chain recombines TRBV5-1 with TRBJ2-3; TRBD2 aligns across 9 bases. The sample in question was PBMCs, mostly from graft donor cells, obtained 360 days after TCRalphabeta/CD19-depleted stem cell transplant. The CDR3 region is CASSLGASGVSTDTQYF. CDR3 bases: TGCGCCAGCAGCTTGGGGGCTAGCGGGGTCAGCACAGATACGCAGTATTTT.